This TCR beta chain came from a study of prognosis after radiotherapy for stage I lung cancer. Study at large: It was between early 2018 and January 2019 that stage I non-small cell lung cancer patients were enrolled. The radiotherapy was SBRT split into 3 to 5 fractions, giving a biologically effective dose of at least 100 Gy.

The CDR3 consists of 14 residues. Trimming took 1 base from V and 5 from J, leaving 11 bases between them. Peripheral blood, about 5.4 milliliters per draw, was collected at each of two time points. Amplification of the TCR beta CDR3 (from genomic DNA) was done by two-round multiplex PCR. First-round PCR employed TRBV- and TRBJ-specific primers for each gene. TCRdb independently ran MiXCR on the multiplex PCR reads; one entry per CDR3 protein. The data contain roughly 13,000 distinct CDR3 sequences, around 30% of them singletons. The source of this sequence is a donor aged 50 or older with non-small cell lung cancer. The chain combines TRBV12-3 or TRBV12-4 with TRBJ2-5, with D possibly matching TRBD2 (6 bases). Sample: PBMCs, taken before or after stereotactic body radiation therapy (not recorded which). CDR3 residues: CASSLGVGGETQYF. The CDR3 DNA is TGTGCCAGCAGTTTAGGGGTTGGGGGGGAGACCCAGTACTTC.